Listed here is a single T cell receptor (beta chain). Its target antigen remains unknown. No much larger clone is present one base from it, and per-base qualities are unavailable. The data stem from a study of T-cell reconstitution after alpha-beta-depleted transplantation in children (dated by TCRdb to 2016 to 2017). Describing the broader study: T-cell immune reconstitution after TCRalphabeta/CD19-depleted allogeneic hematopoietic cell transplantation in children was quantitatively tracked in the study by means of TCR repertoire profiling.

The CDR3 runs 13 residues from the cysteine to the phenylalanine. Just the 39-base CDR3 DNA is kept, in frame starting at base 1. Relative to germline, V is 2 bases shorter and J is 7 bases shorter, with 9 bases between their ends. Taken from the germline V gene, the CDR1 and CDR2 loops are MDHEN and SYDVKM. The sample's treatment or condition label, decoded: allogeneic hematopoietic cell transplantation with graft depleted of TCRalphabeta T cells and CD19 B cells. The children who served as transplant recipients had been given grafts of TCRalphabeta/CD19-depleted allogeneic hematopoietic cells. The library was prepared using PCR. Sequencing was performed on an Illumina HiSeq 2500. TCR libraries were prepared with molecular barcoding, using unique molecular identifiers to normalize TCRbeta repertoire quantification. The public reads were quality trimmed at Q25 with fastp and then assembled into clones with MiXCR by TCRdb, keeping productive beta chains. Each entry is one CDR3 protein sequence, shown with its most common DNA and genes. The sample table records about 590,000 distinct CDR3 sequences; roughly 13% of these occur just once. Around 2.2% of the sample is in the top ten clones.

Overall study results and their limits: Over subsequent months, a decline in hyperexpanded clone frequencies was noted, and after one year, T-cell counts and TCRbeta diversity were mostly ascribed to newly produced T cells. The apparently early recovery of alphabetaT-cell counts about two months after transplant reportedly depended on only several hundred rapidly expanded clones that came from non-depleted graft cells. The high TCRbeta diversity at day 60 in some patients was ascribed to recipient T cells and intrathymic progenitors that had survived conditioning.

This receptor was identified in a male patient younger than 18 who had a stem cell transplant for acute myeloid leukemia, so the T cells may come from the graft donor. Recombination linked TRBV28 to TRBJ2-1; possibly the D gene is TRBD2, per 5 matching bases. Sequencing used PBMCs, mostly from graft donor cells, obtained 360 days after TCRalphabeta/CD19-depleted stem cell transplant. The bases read TGTGCCAGCAGTTTAGCTAGCAGTAATGAGCAGTTCTTC. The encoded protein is CASSLASSNEQFF.